This TCR beta chain emerged from a study of cytomegalovirus exposure and HLA in healthy donors (dated by TCRdb to 2015 to 2018). Regarding the research as a whole: An earlier analysis of approximately 640 of the donors reported about 250 Gb of sequence data and more than 90 million unique TCR beta sequences from some 180 million T cells. A later analysis re-examined previously published TCR beta repertoires from several hundred donors and added high-resolution HLA genotyping to investigate patterns of TCR occurrence. The aim of the study was to test whether cataloging public T cell receptors could identify signatures of past pathogen exposure. A separate validation cohort of roughly 110 different subjects was used in addition to the roughly 720-subject first cohort. The study combined high-throughput TCR immunosequencing, statistical association of individual TCRs with disease status, and machine learning to predict cytomegalovirus infection status. Among 398 genotyped donors of the cohort, an average of roughly 240,000 unique TCR beta nucleotide sequences were sequenced per donor, around 18% of them non-productive. All discovery cohort repertoires had been generated on a single sequencing platform. HLA typing included class I and class II loci at four-digit resolution. An early release covering over 500 HLA-typed donors comprised around 300 gigabases of sequencing data and roughly 85 million unique TCR sequences. A later genetic analysis took genome-wide SNP genotypes for about 55% of the roughly 670 donors and used that subset as a discovery cohort. The study used immunosequencing to profile the T cell repertoires of hundreds of subjects and linked those repertoires to cytomegalovirus serostatus. Typing coverage varied by locus: about 629-640 donors for A, B, C, DRB1 and DQB1; approximately 500 for DQA1; about 590 for DPA1; 450 to 480 for DPB1. Donor age, sex, ethnicity and CMV serostatus were compiled together with the repertoire data. An earlier analysis of around 640 of the donors used high-throughput TCR beta sequencing to judge whether each TCR beta V gene segment behaved as functional or pseudogenic. Roughly 5 DR-DQ haplotypes were treated as single units for association and clustering because of strong linkage in the cohort. Among the roughly 400 genotyped donors, approximately 77% belonged to the genetic ancestry cluster associated with self-reported Caucasian donors. Rather than drawing on any new phenotypic data, the later analysis identified candidate immune exposures from TCR beta sequences and the way those sequences occurred across donors.

Points the paper makes about the study in general: When HLA alleles, especially DR and DQ, strongly co-occurred, TCR associations were difficult to assign to individual alleles. The 87-base-pair reads could not distinguish some IMGT-functional V segments, including TRBV6-2 and TRBV6-3, so those segments were excluded. Roughly uniform sequencing depth across donors was assumed in presence/absence analyses, although this assumption may not hold. Several of the top co-occurrence clusters appeared to be linked to parvovirus B19, influenza, CMV and Epstein-Barr virus, according to a later analysis. Cytomegalovirus status was reported to be diagnosed by the classifier with high specificity and sensitivity in both the original and validation cohorts. A further reported finding was that TCR beta sequences accurately predicted the HLA-A and HLA-B alleles for most subjects in the first cohort. A cluster of highly shared sequence variants was judged likely to represent a technical artifact of the sequencing pipeline. In a later analysis, over 15,000 TCR beta sequences were associated with specific HLA alleles at a false discovery rate of 0.05. Most TCR sequences were observed very rarely across donors, whereas some public TCRs were present in many individuals. For the cohort, immune exposure information was limited to CMV serostatus. A later genetic analysis associated a missense DCLRE1C variant with V-gene and J-gene trimming of TCR beta chains, and an independent cohort replicated the association. In a later analysis, HLA-associated TCR beta chains showed more clonal expansion and lower generation probabilities than non-associated chains that were equally common. In the study, 150 to 200 TCR beta chains were listed as associated with cytomegalovirus. Because HLA typing was unavailable for some donors at each locus, only the typed subset was used in association tests. Most CMV-associated TCR beta chains appeared to be HLA-restricted in a later analysis, and the HLA associations seemed to be driven largely by CMV exposure. Correlated functional status among segregating V segments might reflect linkage disequilibrium, but an unknown experimental factor could not be ruled out. A few of the identified cytomegalovirus-associated TCR beta chains were confirmed in vitro to be specific for cytomegalovirus antigens. A later genetic analysis reported fewer N-insertions in productive TCRs among donors in an Asian-associated ancestry cluster than the 666-donor mean. According to a later analysis, TCR association rates differed among HLA loci, with DRB1 alleles showing the most associated TCRs and HLA-C alleles showing the fewest. Broadly in line with IMGT annotations, most TCR beta V segments showed up in productive rearrangements about 87% or about 30% of the time in an earlier analysis of under 700 of the donors. The authors suggested that the approach could potentially be generalized to other disease states and immunological phenotypes. The earlier analysis of approximately 590 of the donors excluded approximately 15 rarely observed V segments, including chromosome 9 orphons, because counts were too low. Only TCR beta chains were sequenced in this cohort, and the absence of alpha or paired-chain data limited detectable features.

This clone showed up just a few times. The clone's antigen remains unknown. Base qualities are missing; no much larger clone stands one base away. The library came from the immunoSEQ multiplex PCR assay. For the multiplex PCR, a mixture combining 60 forward primers for TCR Vbeta segments and 13 reverse primers for TCR Jbeta segments was used. A multiplex PCR assay on genomic DNA amplified the CDR3 region of rearranged TCR beta genes. The Illumina HiSeq System was used to sequence the amplified TCR beta libraries as 87-base-pair reads. In the source study's methods: Across the 500 to 750 repertoires, a later analysis counted 78 million or so unique TCR beta chains, some 11 million of which were shared by at least two donors. Raw reads were error-corrected and collapsed into unique sequences with a nearest-neighbor algorithm that merged closely related sequences to remove PCR and sequencing errors. To assign V, D and J gene segments, CDR3 sequences were aligned to IMGT reference sequences. For a sequence to be retained, a match of at least six nucleotides was required to both a V gene segment and a J gene segment. A rearrangement counted as productive if the CDR3 had no stop codons and remained in frame with V and J, and every other rearrangement counted as non-productive. Following IMGT convention, CDR3 was defined as the stretch from the second conserved V-encoded cysteine up to the conserved J-encoded phenylalanine. The earlier analysis of about 570 of the donors excluded any sequence lacking an unambiguous match to a single V gene segment. In an earlier analysis of 587 of the donors, V segments were called functional above 56.7% productive rearrangements and were called segregating when the between-donor standard deviation exceeded 5%. To diagnose cytomegalovirus status from the catalog of TCR beta chain sequences, a statistical classification framework was built. A later analysis assigned V and J genes by comparing TCR nucleotide sequences with IMGT/GENE-DB human TR gene sequences. A later analysis assigned CDR3 sequences and most-parsimonious VDJ recombination scenarios with the TCRdist pipeline. A later analysis defined each TCR beta chain by its CDR3 amino acid sequence plus V-gene family, and excluded reads lacking a unique V-gene family. In a later analysis, fewer than 650 highly shared, low-generation-probability nucleotide sequences were removed to address suspected cross-contamination and a sequencing artifact. For each public chain, a later analysis derived a clonal expansion index from normalized ranks of inferred template counts within each repertoire. In a later analysis, generation probabilities were computed with a VDJ recombination model fitted to out-of-frame rearrangements, and the resulting probabilities were checked against IGoR. Hypergeometric tests were used in a later analysis to score TCR-TCR, TCR-HLA and TCR-CMV co-occurrence, with a repertoire-size bias correction applied to the TCR pairs. In a later analysis, false discovery rates were estimated by permuting HLA or CMV assignments 20 times. In a later analysis, co-occurring TCRs were grouped using DBSCAN, with TCRdist sequence similarity added in when clustering inside HLA-allele-positive subsets. For co-occurrence clustering, repertoires with fewer than 30,000 or more than 120,000 public chains were excluded, along with five repertoires with anomalous nucleotide sharing. The immuneACCESS repertoire file appears here via TCRdb, limited to in-frame rearrangements. These files lack a portion of the clones; in checked studies, under half of the deficit traces to unresolved V genes, and the cause of the others is not known. V and J calls and clone size are copied from that table; D and trimming were computed from the DNA. This sample holds roughly 130,000 clones; roughly 70% were observed only once. The ten largest clones take up 2.1% of the sample.

In total, over 600 healthy bone marrow donors made up the cohort. At the time of sampling, every cohort member was nominally healthy, though immune exposures that went unrecorded were likely present. The donor was CMV seropositive and belonged to the group of 250 to 300 seropositive cohort members. Each donor provided a peripheral blood sample, and peripheral blood mononuclear cells were used for TCR beta sequencing. Genomic DNA extraction from the blood cell samples was performed with the Qiagen DNeasy Blood Extraction Kit. Taken from the germline V gene (reference sequence), the CDR1 and CDR2 loops are DFQATT and SNEGSKA. V loses 6 bases, J loses 8 bases, and the germline ends lie 10 bases apart. The CDR3 holds 10 amino acids from the cysteine to the phenylalanine. This entry keeps only the CDR3 DNA: 30 bases, framed from base 1.

The rearranged chain carries TRBV20-1 and TRBJ1-2; 5 matching bases give a weak D call of TRBD1. This TCR came from a woman between 40 and 50 years old in good health and CMV-seropositive. Sequenced: PBMCs. Here is the DNA: TGCAGTGCCCCCTCAGGGGGCTACACCTTC. This is translated as CSAPSGGYTF.